This T cell receptor beta chain was sequenced for a study of blood T cell repertoires in COVID-19. Overall study: Material from acute and convalescent COVID-19 was sourced from the United States, Italy and Spain. T cells, B-cell-depleted T cells, or PBMCs provided the cDNA or gDNA that served as material.

Authors' analysis steps: Nucleated cell counts were estimated from reference gene primer amplification. Sequencing was performed with immunoSEQ multiplex PCR; in TCRdb, only in-frame clones are kept and a portion is missing. Clone size and the V and J calls come from that table; the DNA yielded D and trimming. The sample lists over 70,000 clones, roughly 82% seen once, with 25% to 30% in the top ten. Looked up from germline, CDR1 is SGDLS and CDR2 is YYNGEE. The CDR3 is made up of 15 amino acids. Trimming took 2 bases from V and 2 from J, leaving 14 bases between them. The genes are TRBV9 and TRBJ2-7; the D gene is possibly TRBD1 (6 bases). The TCR comes from a woman older than 75 with active or convalescent COVID-19. The sample was peripheral blood. For the CDR3, the DNA is TGTGCCAGCAGCGTTGATCCCGGACAGACCTACGAGCAGTACTTC. It yields the protein CASSVDPGQTYEQYF.